The T cell receptor beta chain described here comes from a study of molecular identifiers for immune sequencing clone quantification. TCRdb recomputed calls from the PCR reads with MiXCR, one row per CDR3 protein. This sample has 460,000 or so distinct CDR3 sequences, with about 25% found just once. This clonotype has a count of ten or more. The germline V gene has CDR1 SGHTA and CDR2 FQGNSA. The trim removed 3 bases at V and 0 bases at J, leaving 3 bases unmatched. This CDR3 spans 15 amino acids. The chain uses TRBV7-2 and TRBJ2-3; TRBD1 agrees at 7 bases. The TCR originated in a human donor in good health. Some libraries in this study had Jurkat cell RNA spiked in. Sequencing input: naive CD8+ T cells from blood, with Jurkat cell RNA spiked in. Subset of the sample: FACS-sorted CD8+CD4-CCR7+CD45RA+ naive T cells. The CDR3 DNA reads as TGTGCCAGCAGCTTCGGGACAGTAAGCACAGATACGCAGTATTTT. It translates to CASSFGTVSTDTQYF.